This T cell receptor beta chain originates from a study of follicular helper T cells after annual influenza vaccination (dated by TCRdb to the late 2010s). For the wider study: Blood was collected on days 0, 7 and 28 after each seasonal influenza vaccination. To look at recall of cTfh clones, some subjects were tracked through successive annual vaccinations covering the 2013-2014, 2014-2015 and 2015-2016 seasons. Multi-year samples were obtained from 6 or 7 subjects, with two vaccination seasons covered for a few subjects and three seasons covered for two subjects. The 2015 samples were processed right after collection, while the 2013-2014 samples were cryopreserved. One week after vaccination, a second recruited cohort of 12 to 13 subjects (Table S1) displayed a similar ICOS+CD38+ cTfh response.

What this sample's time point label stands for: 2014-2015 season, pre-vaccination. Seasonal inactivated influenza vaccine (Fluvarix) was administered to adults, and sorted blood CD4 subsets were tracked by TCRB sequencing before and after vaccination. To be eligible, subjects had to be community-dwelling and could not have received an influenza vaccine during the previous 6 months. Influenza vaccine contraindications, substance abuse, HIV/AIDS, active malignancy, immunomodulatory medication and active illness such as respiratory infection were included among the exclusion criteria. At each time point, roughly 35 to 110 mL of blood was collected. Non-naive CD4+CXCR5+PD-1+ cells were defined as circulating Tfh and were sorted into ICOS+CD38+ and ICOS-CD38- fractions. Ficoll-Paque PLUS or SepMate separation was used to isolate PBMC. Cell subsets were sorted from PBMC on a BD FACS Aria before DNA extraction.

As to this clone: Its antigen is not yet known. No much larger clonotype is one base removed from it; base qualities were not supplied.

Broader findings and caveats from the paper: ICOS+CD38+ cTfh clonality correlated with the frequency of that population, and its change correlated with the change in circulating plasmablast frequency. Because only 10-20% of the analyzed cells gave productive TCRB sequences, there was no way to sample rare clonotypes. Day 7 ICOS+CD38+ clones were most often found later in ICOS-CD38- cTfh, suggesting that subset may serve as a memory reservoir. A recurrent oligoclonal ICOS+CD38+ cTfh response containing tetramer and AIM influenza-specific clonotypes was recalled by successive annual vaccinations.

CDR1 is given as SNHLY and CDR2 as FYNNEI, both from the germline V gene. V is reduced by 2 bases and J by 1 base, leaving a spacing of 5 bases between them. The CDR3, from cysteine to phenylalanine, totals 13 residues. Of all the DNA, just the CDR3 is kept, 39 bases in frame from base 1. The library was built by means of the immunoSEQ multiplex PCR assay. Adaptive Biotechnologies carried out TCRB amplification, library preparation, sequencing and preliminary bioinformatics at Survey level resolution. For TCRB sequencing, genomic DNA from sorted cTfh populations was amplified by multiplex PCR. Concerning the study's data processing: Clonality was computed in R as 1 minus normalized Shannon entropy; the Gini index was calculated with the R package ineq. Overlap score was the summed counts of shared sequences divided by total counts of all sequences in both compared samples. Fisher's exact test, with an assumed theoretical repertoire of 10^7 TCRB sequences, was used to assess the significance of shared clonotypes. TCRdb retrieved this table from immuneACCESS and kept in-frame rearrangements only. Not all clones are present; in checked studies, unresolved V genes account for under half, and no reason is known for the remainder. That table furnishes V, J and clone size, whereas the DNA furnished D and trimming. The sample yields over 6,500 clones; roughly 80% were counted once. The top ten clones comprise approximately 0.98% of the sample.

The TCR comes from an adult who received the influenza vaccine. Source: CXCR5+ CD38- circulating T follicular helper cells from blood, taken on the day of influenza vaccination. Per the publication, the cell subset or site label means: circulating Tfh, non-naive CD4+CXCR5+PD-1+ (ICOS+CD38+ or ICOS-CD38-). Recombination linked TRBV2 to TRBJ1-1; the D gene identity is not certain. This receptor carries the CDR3 CASSEIANTEAFF. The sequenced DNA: TGTGCCAGCAGTGAAATAGCGAACACTGAAGCTTTCTTT.